This TCR beta chain was recorded in a study of control samples from healthy donors and cancer patients. This clone was picked up one time. Clones were sequenced by immunoSEQ multiplex PCR, and TCRdb holds only the in-frame ones, with some missing. The sample lists about 120,000 clones, 70% to 90% occurring once. The V gene's germline CDR1 is SGHDT and CDR2 YYEEEE. Trimming at V came to 5 bases and at J to 3 bases, leaving 7 bases not matched to a gene. The CDR3 has 15 residues. The sequencing input was blood. This TCR was recovered from a man over 45 in good health. This sequence joins TRBV5-6 and TRBJ2-7; TRBD1 matches at 11 bases. The DNA for the CDR3 is TGTGCCAGCAGGTTGCGGGACAGGGGGTTCTACGAGCAGTACTTC. This translates into CASRLRDRGFYEQYF.